The clone carrying this TCR beta chain was picked up many times. Antigen: not known. MiXCR was run by TCRdb on the RT-PCR reads, yielding one entry per CDR3 protein. The sample consists of 500,000 to 650,000 distinct CDR3 sequences, 6% to 9% of them appearing once. This sample was included in a study of response to subunit inactivated influenza vaccine. Study-level findings and limits: That few new T cells are recruited by each seasonal influenza vaccination was the authors' suggestion.

The receptor was derived from a man between 50 and 75 years old who received an inactivated influenza vaccine. The input for sequencing was PBMCs from blood, taken less than 30 months after vaccination.

CDR3 amino acids: CASSQERGQEWNTEAFF. The DNA for the CDR3 is TGCGCCAGCAGCCAAGAGAGGGGACAGGAGTGGAACACTGAAGCTTTCTTT. The chain carries TRBV4-3 and TRBJ1-1; 8 bases map to TRBD1. V shed 0 bases and J 1 base; nucleotides not matched to a gene: 7. This CDR3 region has 17 residues. CDR1 is LGHNA and CDR2 is YSLEER in the germline V gene.